This T cell receptor beta chain emerged from a study of T cell responses to AZD1222 COVID-19 vaccine. Notes on the study in general: Along spike, vaccine-associated CD4 TCRs were found throughout, with dominance at 160-218 and 743-854. Baseline antibody screening turned up just six or seven seropositive AZD1222 recipients.

Germline CDR1 and CDR2: LNHDA and SQIVND (reference sequence). V was trimmed by 5 bases and J by 1 base, leaving 12 bases between them. The CDR3 is 15 amino acids. The data were produced by immunoSEQ multiplex PCR, yet TCRdb's version contains in-frame clones alone and is incomplete. The table shows about 150,000 clones, with around nine tenths occurring only once. Comments on this clone: Its target is not known.

This sequence joins TRBV19 and TRBJ2-4, with D tentatively TRBD1 (6 bases). Sequencing was performed on peripheral blood, taken on day 0 of AZD1222 vaccination. This TCR came from an adult in good health. CDR3 amino acids: CASSDRSWAKNIQYF. The CDR3 DNA reads as TGTGCCAGTAGTGACAGGTCCTGGGCCAAAAACATTCAGTACTTC.